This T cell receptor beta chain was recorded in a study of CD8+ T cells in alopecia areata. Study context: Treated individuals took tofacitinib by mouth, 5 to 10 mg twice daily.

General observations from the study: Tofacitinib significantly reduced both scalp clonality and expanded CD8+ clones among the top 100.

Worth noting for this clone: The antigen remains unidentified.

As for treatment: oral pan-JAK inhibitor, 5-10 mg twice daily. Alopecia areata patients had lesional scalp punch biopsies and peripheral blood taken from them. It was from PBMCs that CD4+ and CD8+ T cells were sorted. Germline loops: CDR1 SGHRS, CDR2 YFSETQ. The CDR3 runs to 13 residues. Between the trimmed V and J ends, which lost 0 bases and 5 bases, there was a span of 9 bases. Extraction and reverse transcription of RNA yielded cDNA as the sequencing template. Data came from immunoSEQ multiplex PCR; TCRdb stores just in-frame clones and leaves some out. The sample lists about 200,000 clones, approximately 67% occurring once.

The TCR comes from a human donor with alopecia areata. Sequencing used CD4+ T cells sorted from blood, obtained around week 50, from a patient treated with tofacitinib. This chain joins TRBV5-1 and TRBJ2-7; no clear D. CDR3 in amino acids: CASSLGRSNEQYF. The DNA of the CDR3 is TGCGCCAGCAGCTTGGGACGCTCGAACGAGCAGTACTTC.